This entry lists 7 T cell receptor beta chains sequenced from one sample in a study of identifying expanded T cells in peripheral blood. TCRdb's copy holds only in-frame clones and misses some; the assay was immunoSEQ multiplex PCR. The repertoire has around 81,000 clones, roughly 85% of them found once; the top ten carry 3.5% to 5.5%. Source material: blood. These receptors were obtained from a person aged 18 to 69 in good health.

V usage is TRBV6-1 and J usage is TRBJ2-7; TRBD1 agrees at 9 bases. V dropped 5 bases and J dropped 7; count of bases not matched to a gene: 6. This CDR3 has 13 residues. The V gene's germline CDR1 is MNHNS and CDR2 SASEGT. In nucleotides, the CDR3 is TGTGCCAGCAGTAGGGACAGGGAAGGGGAGCAGTACTTC. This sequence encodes CASSRDREGEQYF.

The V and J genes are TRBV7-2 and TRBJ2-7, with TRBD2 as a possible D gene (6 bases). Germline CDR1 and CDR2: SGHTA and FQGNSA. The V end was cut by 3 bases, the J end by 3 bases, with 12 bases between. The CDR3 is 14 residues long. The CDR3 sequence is CASSLGGTGYEQYF. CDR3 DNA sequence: TGTGCCAGCAGCTTGGGGGGAACGGGCTACGAGCAGTACTTC. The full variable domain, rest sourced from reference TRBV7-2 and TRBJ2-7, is GAGVSQSPSNKVTEKGKDVELRCDPISGHTALYWYRQSLGQGLEFLIYFQGNSAPDKSGLPSDRFSAERTGGSVSTLTIQRTQQEDSAVYLCASSLGGTGYEQYFGPGTRLTVT.

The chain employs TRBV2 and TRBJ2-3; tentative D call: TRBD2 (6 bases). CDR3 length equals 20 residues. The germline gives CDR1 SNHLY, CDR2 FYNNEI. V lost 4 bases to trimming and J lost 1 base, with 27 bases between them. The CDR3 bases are TGTGCCAGCAGTGTCCACCGGGAGTTGGGACCCTCGAGGGGCACAGATACGCAGTATTTT. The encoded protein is CASSVHRELGPSRGTDTQYF.

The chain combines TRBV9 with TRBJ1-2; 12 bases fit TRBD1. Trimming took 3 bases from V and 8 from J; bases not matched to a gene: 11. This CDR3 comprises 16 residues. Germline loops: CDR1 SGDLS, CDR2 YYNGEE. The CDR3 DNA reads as TGTGCCAGCAGCGGGGCCGGGACAGGGGGCGCTGGCGGCTACACCTTC. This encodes CASSGAGTGGAGGYTF.

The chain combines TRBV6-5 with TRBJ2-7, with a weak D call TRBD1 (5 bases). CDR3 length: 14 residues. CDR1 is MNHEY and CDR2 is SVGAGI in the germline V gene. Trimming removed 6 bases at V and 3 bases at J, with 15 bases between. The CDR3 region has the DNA TGTGCCAGCAGCCCCCTAGGGGCCTTCTACGAGCAGTACTTC. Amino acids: CASSPLGAFYEQYF.

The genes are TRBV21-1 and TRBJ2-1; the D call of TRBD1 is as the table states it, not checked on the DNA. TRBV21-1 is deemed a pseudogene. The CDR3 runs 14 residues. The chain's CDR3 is CARARQGLYNEQFF. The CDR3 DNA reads TGTGCCAGGGCTCGGCAGGGCCTCTACAATGAGCAGTTCTTC.

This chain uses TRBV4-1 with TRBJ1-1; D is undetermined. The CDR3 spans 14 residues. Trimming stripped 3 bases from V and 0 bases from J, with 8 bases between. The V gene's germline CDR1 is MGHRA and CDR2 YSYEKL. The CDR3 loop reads CASSHPDLNTEAFF. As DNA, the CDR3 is TGCGCCAGCAGCCACCCGGACCTGAACACTGAAGCTTTCTTT.